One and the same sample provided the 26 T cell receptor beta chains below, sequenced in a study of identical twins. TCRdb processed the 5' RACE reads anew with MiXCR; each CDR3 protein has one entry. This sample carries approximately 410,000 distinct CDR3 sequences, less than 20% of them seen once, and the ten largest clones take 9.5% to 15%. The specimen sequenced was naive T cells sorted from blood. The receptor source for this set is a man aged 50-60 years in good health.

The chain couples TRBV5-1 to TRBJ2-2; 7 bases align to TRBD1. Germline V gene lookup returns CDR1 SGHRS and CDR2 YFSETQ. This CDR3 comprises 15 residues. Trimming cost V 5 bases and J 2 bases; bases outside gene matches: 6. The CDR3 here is CASRSTGVNTGELFF. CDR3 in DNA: TGCGCCAGCAGGTCCACAGGGGTAAACACCGGGGAGCTGTTTTTT.

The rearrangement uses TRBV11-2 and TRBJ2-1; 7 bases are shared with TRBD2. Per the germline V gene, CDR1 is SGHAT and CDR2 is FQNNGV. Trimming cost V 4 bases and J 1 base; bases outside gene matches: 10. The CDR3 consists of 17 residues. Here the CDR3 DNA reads TGTGCCAGCAGCTCGGGGCTAGCGGTTACTTCCTACAATGAGCAGTTCTTC. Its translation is CASSSGLAVTSYNEQFF.

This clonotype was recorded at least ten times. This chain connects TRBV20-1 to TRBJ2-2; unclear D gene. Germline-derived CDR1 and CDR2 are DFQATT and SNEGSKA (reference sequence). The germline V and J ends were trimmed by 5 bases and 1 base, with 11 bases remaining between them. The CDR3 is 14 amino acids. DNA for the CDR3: TGCAGTGCTGGACGACATAAGAACACCGGGGAGCTGTTTTTT. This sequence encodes CSAGRHKNTGELFF.

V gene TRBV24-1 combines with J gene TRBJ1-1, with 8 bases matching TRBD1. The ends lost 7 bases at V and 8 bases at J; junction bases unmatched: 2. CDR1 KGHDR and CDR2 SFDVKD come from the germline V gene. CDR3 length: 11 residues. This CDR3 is CATRQGAEAFF. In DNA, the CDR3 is TGTGCCACCAGGCAGGGGGCAGAAGCTTTCTTT.

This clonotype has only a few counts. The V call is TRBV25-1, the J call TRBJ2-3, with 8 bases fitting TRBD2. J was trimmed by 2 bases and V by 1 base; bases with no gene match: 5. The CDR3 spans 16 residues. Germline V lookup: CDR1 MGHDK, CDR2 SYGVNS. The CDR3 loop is CASSEFGGGLTDTQYF. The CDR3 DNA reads TGTGCCAGCAGTGAATTTGGCGGGGGGCTCACAGATACGCAGTATTTT.

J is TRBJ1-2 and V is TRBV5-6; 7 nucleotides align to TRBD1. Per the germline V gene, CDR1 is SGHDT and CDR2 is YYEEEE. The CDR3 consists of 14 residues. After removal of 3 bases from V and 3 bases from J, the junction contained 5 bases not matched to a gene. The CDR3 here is CASSSGGGDYGYTF. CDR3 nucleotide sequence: TGTGCCAGCAGCTCAGGGGGGGGGGACTATGGCTACACCTTC.

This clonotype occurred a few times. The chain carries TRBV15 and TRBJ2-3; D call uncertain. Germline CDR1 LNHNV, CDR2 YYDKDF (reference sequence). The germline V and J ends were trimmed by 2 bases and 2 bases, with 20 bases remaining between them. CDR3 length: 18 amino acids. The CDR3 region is CATSRKVGTAAVTDTQYF. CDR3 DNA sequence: TGTGCCACCAGCAGAAAGGTCGGAACAGCAGCCGTCACAGATACGCAGTATTTT.

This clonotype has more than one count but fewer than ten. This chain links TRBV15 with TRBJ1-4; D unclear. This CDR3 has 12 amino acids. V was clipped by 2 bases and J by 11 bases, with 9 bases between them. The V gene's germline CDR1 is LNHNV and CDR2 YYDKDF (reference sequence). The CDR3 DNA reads TGTGCCACCAGCAGAAAGCCGGATAAACTGTTTTTT. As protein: CATSRKPDKLFF.

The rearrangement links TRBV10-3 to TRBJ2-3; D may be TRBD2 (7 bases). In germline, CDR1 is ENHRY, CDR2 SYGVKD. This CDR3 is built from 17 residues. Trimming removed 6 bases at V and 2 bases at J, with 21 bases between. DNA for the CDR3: TGTGCCATCAGAGTTGGCCTGGGGGGGGCAAACACAGATACGCAGTATTTT. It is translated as CAIRVGLGGANTDTQYF.

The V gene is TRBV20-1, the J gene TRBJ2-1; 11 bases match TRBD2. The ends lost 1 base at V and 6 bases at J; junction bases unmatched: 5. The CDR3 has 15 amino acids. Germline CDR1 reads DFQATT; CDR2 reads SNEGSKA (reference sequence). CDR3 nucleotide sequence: TGCAGTGCTAGAGGCGGAGGGACTAGCGGCAATGAGCAGTTCTTC. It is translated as CSARGGGTSGNEQFF.

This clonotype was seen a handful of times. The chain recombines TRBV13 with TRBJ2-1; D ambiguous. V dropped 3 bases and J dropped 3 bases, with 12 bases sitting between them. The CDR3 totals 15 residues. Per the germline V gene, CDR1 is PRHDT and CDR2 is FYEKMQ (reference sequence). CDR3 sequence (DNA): TGTGCCAGCAGCTTCCGGACGTTGTTCTACAATGAGCAGTTCTTC. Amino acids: CASSFRTLFYNEQFF.

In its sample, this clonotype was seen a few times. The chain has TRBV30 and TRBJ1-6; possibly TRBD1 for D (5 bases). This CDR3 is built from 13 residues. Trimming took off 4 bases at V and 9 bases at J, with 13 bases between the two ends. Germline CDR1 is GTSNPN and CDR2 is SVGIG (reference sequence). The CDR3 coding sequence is TGTGCCTGGACTCAGGGACCCGGTTCACCCCTCCACTTT. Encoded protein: CAWTQGPGSPLHF.

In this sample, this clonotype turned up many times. Written as DNA, the CDR3 is TGCGCCAGCAGCCAAGACGTTGGAAACAGTTACAATGAGCAGTTCTTC. Translated: CASSQDVGNSYNEQFF. The V gene is TRBV4-1, the J gene TRBJ2-1; D unresolved. The CDR3 has 16 amino acids. The germline V gene encodes CDR1 MGHRA and CDR2 YSYEKL. V lost 0 bases and J 4 bases, leaving 13 bases between the germline ends.

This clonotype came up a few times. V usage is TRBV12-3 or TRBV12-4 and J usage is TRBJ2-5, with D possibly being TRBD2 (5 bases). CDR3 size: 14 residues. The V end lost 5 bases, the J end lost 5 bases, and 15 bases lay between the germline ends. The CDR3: CASSAPGIMETQYF. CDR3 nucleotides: TGTGCCAGCAGTGCCCCCGGGATAATGGAGACCCAGTACTTC.

CDR3 residues: CASSPRPLYEQYF. The CDR3 region has the DNA TGTGCCAGCTCACCGAGGCCGCTCTACGAGCAGTACTTC. This chain links TRBV18 with TRBJ2-7; the D is unclear. V lost 3 bases, J lost 3 bases, and 9 bases lay in between. CDR3 size: 13 residues. Looked up from germline, CDR1 is KGHSH and CDR2 is LQKENI. Based on the CDR3 plus reference TRBV18 and TRBJ2-7, the full variable domain is NAGVMQNPRHLVRRRGQEARLRCSPMKGHSHVYWYRQLPEEGLKFMVYLQKENIIDESGMPKERFSAEFPKEGPSILRIQQVVRGDSAAYFCASSPRPLYEQYFGPGTRLTVT.

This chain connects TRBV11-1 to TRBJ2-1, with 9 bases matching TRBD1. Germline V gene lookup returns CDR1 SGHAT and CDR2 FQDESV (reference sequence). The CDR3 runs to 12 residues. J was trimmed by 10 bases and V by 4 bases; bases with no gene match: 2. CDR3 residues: CASSYRGQEQFF. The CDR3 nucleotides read TGTGCCAGCAGCTACAGGGGGCAAGAGCAGTTCTTC.

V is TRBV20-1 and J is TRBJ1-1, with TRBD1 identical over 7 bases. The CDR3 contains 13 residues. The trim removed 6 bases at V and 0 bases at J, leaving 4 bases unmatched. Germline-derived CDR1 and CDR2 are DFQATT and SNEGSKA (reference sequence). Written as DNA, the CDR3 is TGCAGTGCCAAGACAGGGCTGAACACTGAAGCTTTCTTT. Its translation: CSAKTGLNTEAFF.

This CDR3 reads CASSLPGARLQYF. In nucleotides, the CDR3 is TGTGCCAGCAGCTTGCCAGGGGCCCGGCTTCAGTACTTC. This chain connects TRBV7-2 to TRBJ2-4, with D perhaps TRBD1 (6 bases). V was clipped by 3 bases and J by 11 bases, with 14 bases between them. This CDR3 comprises 13 residues. Germline values: CDR1 SGHTA, CDR2 FQGNSA.

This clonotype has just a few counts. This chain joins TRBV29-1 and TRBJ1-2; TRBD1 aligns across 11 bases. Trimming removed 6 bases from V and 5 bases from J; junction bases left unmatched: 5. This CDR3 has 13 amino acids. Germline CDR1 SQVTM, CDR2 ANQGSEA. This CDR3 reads CSVPGQGDYGYTF. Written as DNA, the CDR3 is TGCAGCGTACCGGGACAGGGGGATTATGGCTACACCTTC.

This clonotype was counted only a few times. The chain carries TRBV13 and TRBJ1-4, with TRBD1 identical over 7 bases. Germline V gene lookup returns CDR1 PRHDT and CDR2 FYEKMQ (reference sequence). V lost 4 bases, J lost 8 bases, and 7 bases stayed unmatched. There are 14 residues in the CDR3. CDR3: CASSSDRVGEKLFF. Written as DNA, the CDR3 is TGTGCCAGCAGCTCCGACAGGGTGGGCGAAAAACTGTTTTTT.

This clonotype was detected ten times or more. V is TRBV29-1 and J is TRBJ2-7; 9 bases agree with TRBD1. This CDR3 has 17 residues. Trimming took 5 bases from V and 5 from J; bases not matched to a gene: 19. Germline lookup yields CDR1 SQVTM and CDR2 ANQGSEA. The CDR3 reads CSVRTFRDRVGGNEQYF. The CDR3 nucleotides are TGCAGCGTTCGCACCTTCAGGGACAGGGTAGGTGGGAACGAGCAGTACTTC.

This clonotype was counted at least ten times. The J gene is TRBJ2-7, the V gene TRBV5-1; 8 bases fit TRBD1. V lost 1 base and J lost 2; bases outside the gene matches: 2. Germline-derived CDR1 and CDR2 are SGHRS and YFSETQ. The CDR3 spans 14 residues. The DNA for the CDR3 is TGCGCCAGCAGCTTGACAGGGGGGACCTACGAGCAGTACTTC. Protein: CASSLTGGTYEQYF.

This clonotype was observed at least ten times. CDR3 sequence (DNA): TGTGCCAGCAGTGACCATGGACAGGGACCCTACGAGCAGTACTTC. Translating it yields CASSDHGQGPYEQYF. The chain links TRBV6-1 to TRBJ2-7; 8 bases agree with TRBD1. Germline lookup yields CDR1 MNHNS and CDR2 SASEGT. J gave up 2 bases and V 3 bases, and 6 bases lay outside the gene matches. The CDR3 has 15 amino acids.

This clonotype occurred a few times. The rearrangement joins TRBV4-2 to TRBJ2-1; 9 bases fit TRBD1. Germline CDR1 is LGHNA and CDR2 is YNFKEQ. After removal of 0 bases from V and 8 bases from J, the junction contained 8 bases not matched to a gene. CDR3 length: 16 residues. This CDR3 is CASSQDLQGARYEQFF. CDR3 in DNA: TGTGCCAGCAGCCAAGATTTACAGGGGGCGCGCTATGAGCAGTTCTTC.

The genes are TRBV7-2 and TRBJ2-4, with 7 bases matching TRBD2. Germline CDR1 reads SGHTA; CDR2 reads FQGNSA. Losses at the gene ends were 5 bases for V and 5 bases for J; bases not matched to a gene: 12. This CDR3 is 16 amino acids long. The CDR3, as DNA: TGTGCCAGCAGCATAATGTCGGCGGGAGTGCAAAACATTCAGTACTTC. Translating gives CASSIMSAGVQNIQYF.

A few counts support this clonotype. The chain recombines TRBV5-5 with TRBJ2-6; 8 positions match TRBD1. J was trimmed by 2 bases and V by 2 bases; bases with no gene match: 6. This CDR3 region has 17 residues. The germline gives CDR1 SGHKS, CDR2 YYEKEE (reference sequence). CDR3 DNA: TGTGCCAGCAGCTTCTTCCAGGGGGCCGCTGGGGCCAACGTCCTGACTTTC. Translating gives CASSFFQGAAGANVLTF.